The clone carrying this T cell receptor beta chain showed up many times. Its antigen is unidentified. This record belongs to a study of blood T cells in healthy people across ages. The second PCR ran about 6 to 11 cycles with a sample-barcoded 5' primer and J-beta primers. TCRdb analysed the 5' RACE reads with MiXCR anew, one entry per CDR3 protein. The sample contains hundreds of thousands of distinct CDR3 sequences, 29% of which appear only once. Regarding the study as a whole: Calculation of diversity from one million T cells yielded estimates considered to be underestimates. Naive CD4+ cells and diversity were both higher in long-lived donors than in aged donors.

The CDR3 has 14 residues. Trimming removed 1 base from V and 6 bases from J; junction bases left unmatched: 5. Germline loops: CDR1 SGHRS, CDR2 YFSETQ. This receptor was obtained from a woman of 80 years or more in good health. Sequencing was carried out using blood. The chain recombines TRBV5-1 with TRBJ1-2; 8 bases align to TRBD1. In DNA form, the CDR3 reads TGCGCCAGCAGCTTGATCGACAGGGGTGATGGCTACACCTTC. Translating gives CASSLIDRGDGYTF.